Below, 17 T cell receptor beta chains from the same sample are listed, as sequenced in a study of CXCR3-negative and CXCR3-positive naive CD8 T cells. Libraries of TRB cDNA were made by 5' RACE and carried UMIs. For each CDR3 protein, TCRdb gives one entry from its re-call of the 5' RACE reads, without DNA. The sample has 100,000 to 150,000 distinct CDR3 sequences, and its top ten clones hold approximately 0.46%. Sequencing was done on a sample of naive CXCR3- CD8+ T cells from blood. Subset here: CD45RO-CCR7+CD27+CD95- naive CD8+ T cells lacking CXCR3 (TNR3-). All receptors come from a human donor in good health. Some clones in this sample may be carry-over from other donors' samples.

The gene calls are TRBV12-3 or TRBV12-4 and TRBJ1-2; TCRdb calls TRBD1, which cannot be checked without DNA. The CDR3 length is 15 residues. This chain's CDR3 is CASSSGQGKNYGYTF.

This rearrangement joins TRBV29-1 to TRBJ2-1; the TCRdb D gene call, TRBD1, has no DNA to confirm it. CDR1 and CDR2 (germline): SQVTM, ANQGSEA. CDR3 length: 13 residues. CDR3 sequence reads: CSTVGQNPNEQFF.

The chain joins TRBV7-9 to TRBJ2-1; the D gene TCRdb calls, TRBD2, cannot be checked with no DNA. This CDR3 comprises 19 residues. Germline V gene lookup returns CDR1 SEHNR and CDR2 FQNEAQ (reference sequence). CDR3 residues: CASSPGGTSGSPPYNEQFF.

The V call is TRBV7-9, the J call TRBJ2-4; with no DNA, the TCRdb D assignment of TRBD2 cannot be verified. The CDR3 totals 15 residues. Per the germline V gene, CDR1 is SEHNR and CDR2 is FQNEAQ (reference sequence). The CDR3 sequence: CASSRYTSAGNIQYF.

V usage is TRBV14 and J usage is TRBJ2-4. The CDR3 loop spans 15 amino acids. Per germline, CDR1 SGHDN and CDR2 FVKESK. This chain's CDR3 is CASSQTEVAKNIQYF.

V gene TRBV28 combines with J gene TRBJ1-3. The germline V gene has CDR1 MDHEN and CDR2 SYDVKM. This CDR3 has 15 residues. This CDR3 is CASSLMGRAGNTIYF.

The rearrangement uses TRBV7-9 and TRBJ1-5. Looked up from germline, CDR1 is SEHNR and CDR2 is FQNEAQ (reference sequence). The CDR3 is 12 amino acids. CDR3 loop: CASSREAQPQHF. Together with reference TRBV7-9 and TRBJ1-5, the CDR3 gives the full variable domain: DTGVSQNPRHKITKRGQNVTFRCDPISEHNRLYWYRQTLGQGPEFLTYFQNEAQLEKSRLLSDRFSAERPKGSFSTLEIQRTEQGDSAMYLCASSREAQPQHFGDGTRLSIL.

J is TRBJ2-1 and V is TRBV28; TCRdb names TRBD2, which stays unverified in the absence of DNA. Germline V gene lookup returns CDR1 MDHEN and CDR2 SYDVKM. The CDR3 is made up of 14 amino acids. The CDR3 region is CASSPILTSAEQFF.

The gene calls are TRBV4-1 and TRBJ1-5. The CDR3 is made up of 14 amino acids. Germline CDR1 reads MGHRA; CDR2 reads YSYEKL. The CDR3 region is CASSQPDSYQPQHF.

This chain uses TRBV4-3 with TRBJ2-7; the D gene TCRdb calls, TRBD1, cannot be checked with no DNA. Germline assignment: CDR1 LGHNA and CDR2 YSLEER. CDR3 length: 19 amino acids. The CDR3 reads CASSPDSLRDEIQFYEQYF.

The rearrangement uses TRBV5-4 and TRBJ2-5; TCRdb gives TRBD1 as the D gene, but with no DNA this cannot be confirmed. CDR3 length equals 12 residues. CDR1 is SGHNT, CDR2 YYREEE, per germline (reference sequence). CDR3 protein: CASSPGTETQYF.

V is TRBV4-3 and J is TRBJ2-7; the TCRdb call, TRBD2, lacks DNA for checking. Germline CDR1 reads LGHNA; CDR2 reads YSLEER. The CDR3 is made up of 14 amino acids. CDR3 loop: CASSQERLAYEQYF.

The chain carries TRBV5-5 and TRBJ2-7; the TCRdb D gene call, TRBD1, has no DNA to confirm it. Germline V CDR1 and CDR2: SGHKS, YYEKEE (reference sequence). CDR3 length: 14 residues. This CDR3 is CASSVGTGTYEQYF.

The rearrangement links TRBV4-3 to TRBJ1-2. Looked up from germline, CDR1 is LGHNA and CDR2 is YSLEER. This CDR3 is built from 14 residues. Here the CDR3 reads CASSQEASAGGYTF.

The rearrangement links TRBV9 to TRBJ2-7; the D call of TRBD1 rests on TCRdb alone, since no DNA is present to check it. The length of the CDR3 is 14 residues. CDR1 SGDLS and CDR2 YYNGEE come from the germline V gene. The CDR3 sequence: CASSVRASDYEQYF.

This chain uses TRBV11-2 with TRBJ2-5; TCRdb returns TRBD1, unconfirmable since there is no DNA. The CDR3 length is 16 residues. Germline V gives CDR1 SGHAT, CDR2 FQNNGV. CDR3 in amino acids: CASSTTRERGQETQYF.

This chain connects TRBV28 to TRBJ1-5; TCRdb indicates TRBD1, and absent DNA this call remains unverified. Germline V gene data show CDR1 as MDHEN and CDR2 as SYDVKM. The CDR3 runs to 14 residues. The CDR3 protein is CASTKGQGRQPQHF.